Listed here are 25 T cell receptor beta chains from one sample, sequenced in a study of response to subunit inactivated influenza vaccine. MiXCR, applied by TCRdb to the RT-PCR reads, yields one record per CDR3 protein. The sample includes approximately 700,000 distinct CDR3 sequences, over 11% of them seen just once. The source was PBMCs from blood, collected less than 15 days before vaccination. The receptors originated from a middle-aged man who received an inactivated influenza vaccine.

The CDR3 nucleotides read TGCAGTGCTAGAGAGGGCGGGAGGGCCGAAGATACGCAGTATTTT. It translates to CSAREGGRAEDTQYF. The chain carries TRBV20-1 and TRBJ2-3; 9 nucleotides match TRBD2. The V gene end was trimmed by 0 bases and the J gene end by 5 bases; junction bases not matched to a gene: 6. Germline-derived CDR1 and CDR2 are DFQATT and SNEGSKA (reference sequence). The CDR3 sequence is 15 residues long.

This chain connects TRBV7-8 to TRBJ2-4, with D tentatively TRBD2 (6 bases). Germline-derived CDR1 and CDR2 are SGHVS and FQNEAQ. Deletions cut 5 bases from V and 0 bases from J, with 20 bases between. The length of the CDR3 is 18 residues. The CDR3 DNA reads TGTGCCAGCAGCGGCCGGAGACTAGTACACCTAGCCAAAAACATTCAGTACTTC. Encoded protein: CASSGRRLVHLAKNIQYF.

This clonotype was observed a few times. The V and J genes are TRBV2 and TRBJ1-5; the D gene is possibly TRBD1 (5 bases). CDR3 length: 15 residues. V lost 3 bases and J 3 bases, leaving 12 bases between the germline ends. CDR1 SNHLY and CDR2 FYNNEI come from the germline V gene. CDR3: CASSDSSGYNQPQHF. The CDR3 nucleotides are TGTGCCAGCAGTGACTCCTCAGGGTACAATCAGCCCCAGCATTTT.

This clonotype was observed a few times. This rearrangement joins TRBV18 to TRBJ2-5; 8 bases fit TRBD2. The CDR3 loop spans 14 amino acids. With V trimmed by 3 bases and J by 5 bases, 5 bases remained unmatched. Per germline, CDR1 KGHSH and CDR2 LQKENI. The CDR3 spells CASSPGLGLETQYF. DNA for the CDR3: TGTGCCAGCTCACCGGGACTAGGGCTGGAGACCCAGTACTTC.

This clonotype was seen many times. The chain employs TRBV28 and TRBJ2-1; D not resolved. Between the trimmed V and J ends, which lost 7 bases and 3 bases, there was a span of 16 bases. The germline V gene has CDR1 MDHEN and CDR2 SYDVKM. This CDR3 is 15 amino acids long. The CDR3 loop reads CASIQSDLFYNEQFF. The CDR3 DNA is TGTGCCAGCATCCAGTCGGATCTCTTCTACAATGAGCAGTTCTTC.

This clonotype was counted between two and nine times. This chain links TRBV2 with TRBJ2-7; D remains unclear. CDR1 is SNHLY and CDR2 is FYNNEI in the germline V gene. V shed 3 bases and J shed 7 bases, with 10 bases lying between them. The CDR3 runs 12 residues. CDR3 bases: TGTGCCAGCAGTGATCAGGCTTTTGAGCAGTACTTC. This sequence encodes CASSDQAFEQYF.

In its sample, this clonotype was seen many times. The CDR3 DNA sequence: TGTGCCAGCAGCGTTAGCGGGGGAGGTGAGACCCAGTACTTC. This sequence encodes CASSVSGGGETQYF. J is TRBJ2-5 and V is TRBV7-6, with TRBD2 matching 9 bases. Germline V gene data show CDR1 as SGHVS and CDR2 as FNYEAQ. The V gene end was trimmed by 5 bases and the J gene end by 5 bases; junction bases not matched to a gene: 6. This CDR3 has 14 residues.

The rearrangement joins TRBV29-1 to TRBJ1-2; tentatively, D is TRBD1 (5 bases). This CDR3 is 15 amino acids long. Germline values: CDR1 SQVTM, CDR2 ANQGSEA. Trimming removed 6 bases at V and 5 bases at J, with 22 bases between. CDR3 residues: CSVLQLPGTGYGYTF. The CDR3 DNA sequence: TGCAGCGTCCTACAACTCCCCGGGACGGGATATGGCTACACCTTC.

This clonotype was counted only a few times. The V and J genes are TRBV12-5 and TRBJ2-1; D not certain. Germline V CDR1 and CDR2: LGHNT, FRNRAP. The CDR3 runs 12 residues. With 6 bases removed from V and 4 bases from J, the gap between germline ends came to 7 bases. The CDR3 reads CASGPGYNEQFF. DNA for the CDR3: TGTGCTAGTGGCCCGGGTTACAATGAGCAGTTCTTC.

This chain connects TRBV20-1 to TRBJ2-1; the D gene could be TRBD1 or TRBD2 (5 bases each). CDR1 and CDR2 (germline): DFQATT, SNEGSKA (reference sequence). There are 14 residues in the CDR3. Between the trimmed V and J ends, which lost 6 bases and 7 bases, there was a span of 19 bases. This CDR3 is CSALFQGSGNEQFF. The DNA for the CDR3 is TGCAGTGCCCTATTTCAGGGTTCGGGGAATGAGCAGTTCTTC.

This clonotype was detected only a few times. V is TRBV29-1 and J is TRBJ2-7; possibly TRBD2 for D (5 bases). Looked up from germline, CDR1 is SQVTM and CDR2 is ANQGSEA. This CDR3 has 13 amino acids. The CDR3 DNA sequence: TGCAGTGCACTAGGCCGGTTTACCTCCGAGCAGTACTTC. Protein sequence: CSALGRFTSEQYF.

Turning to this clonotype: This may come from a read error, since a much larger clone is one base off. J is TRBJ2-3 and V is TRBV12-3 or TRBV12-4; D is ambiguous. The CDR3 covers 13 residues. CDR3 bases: TGTGCCAGCAGATCAAGGAATTTAGATACGCAGTCTTTT. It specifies CASRSRNLDTQSF.

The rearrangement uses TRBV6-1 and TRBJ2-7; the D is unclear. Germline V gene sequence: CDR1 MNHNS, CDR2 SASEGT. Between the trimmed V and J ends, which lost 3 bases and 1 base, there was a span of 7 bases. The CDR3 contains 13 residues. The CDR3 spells CASSEGWSYEQYF. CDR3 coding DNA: TGTGCCAGCAGTGAGGGGTGGTCCTACGAGCAGTACTTC.

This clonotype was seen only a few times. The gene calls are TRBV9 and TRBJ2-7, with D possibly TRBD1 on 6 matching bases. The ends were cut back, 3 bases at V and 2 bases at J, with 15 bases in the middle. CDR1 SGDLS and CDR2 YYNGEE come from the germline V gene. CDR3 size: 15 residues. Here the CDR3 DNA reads TGTGCCAGCAGCGCTGGACAGTCCCACACCTACGAGCAGTACTTC. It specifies CASSAGQSHTYEQYF.

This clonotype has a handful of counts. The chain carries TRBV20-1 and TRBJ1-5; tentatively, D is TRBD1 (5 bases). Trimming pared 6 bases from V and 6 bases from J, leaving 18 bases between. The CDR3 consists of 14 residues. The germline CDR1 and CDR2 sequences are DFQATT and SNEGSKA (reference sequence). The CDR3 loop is CSAGTTVGGQPQHF. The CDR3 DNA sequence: TGCAGTGCGGGGACGACAGTGGGAGGTCAGCCCCAGCATTTT.

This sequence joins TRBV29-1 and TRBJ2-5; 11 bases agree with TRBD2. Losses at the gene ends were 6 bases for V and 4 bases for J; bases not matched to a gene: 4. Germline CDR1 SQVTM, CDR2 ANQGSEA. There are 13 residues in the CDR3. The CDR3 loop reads CSVVAGGGETQYF. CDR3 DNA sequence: TGCAGCGTCGTAGCGGGGGGGGGAGAGACCCAGTACTTC.

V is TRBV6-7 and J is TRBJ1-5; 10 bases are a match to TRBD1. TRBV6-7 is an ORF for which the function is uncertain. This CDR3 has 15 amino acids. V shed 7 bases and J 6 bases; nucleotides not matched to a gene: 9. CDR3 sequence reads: CASTYRTGGSQPQHF. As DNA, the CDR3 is TGTGCCAGCACCTACCGGACAGGGGGAAGTCAGCCCCAGCATTTT.

The CDR3, as DNA: TGCGCCAGCAGCCAAGATTGGGGGACCTATGGCTACACCTTC. As protein: CASSQDWGTYGYTF. This chain joins TRBV4-3 and TRBJ1-2; D is possibly TRBD1 (5 bases). The CDR3 length is 14 residues. Germline values: CDR1 LGHNA, CDR2 YSLEER. The V end lost 0 bases, the J end lost 4 bases, and 9 bases lay between the germline ends.

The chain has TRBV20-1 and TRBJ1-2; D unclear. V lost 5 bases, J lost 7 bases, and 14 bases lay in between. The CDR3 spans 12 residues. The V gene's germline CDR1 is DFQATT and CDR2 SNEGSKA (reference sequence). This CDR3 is CSAWTATGGYTF. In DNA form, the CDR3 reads TGCAGTGCTTGGACGGCAACGGGTGGCTACACCTTC.

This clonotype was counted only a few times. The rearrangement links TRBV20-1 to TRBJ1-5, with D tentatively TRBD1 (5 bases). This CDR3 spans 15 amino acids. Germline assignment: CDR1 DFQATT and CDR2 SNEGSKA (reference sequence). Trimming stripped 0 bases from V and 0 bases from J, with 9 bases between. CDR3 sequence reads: CSARERQYSNQPQHF. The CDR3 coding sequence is TGCAGTGCTAGAGAACGACAGTATAGCAATCAGCCCCAGCATTTT.

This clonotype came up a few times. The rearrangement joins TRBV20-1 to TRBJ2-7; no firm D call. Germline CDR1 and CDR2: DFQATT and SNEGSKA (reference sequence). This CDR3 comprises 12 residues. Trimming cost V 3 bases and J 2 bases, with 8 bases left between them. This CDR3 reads CSASLVAYEQYF. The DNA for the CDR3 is TGCAGTGCTAGTTTGGTAGCCTACGAGCAGTACTTC.

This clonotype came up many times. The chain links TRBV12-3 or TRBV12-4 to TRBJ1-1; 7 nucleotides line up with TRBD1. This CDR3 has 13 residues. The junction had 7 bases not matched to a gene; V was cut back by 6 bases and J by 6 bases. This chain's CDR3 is CASRVTGDAEAFF. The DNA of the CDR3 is TGTGCCAGCAGAGTTACAGGGGACGCTGAAGCTTTCTTT.

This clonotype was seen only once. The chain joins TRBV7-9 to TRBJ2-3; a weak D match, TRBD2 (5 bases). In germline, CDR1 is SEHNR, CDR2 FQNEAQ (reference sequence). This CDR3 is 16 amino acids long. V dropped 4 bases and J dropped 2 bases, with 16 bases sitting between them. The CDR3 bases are TGTGCCAGCAGCTCCGAGGGCAGGATGTTCACAGATACGCAGTATTTT. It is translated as CASSSEGRMFTDTQYF.

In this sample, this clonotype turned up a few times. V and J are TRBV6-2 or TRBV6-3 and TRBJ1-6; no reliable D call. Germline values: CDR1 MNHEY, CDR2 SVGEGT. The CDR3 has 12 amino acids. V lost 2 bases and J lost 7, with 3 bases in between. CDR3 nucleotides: TGTGCCAGCAGTTACGAAAATTCACCCCTCCACTTT. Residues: CASSYENSPLHF.

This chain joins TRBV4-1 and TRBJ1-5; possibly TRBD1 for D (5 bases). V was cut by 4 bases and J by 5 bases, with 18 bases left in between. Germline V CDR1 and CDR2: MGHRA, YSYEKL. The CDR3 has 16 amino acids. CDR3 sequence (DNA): TGCGCCAGCAGCCGAGATCTAGGGGCTGCGGATCAGCCCCAGCATTTT. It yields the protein CASSRDLGAADQPQHF.